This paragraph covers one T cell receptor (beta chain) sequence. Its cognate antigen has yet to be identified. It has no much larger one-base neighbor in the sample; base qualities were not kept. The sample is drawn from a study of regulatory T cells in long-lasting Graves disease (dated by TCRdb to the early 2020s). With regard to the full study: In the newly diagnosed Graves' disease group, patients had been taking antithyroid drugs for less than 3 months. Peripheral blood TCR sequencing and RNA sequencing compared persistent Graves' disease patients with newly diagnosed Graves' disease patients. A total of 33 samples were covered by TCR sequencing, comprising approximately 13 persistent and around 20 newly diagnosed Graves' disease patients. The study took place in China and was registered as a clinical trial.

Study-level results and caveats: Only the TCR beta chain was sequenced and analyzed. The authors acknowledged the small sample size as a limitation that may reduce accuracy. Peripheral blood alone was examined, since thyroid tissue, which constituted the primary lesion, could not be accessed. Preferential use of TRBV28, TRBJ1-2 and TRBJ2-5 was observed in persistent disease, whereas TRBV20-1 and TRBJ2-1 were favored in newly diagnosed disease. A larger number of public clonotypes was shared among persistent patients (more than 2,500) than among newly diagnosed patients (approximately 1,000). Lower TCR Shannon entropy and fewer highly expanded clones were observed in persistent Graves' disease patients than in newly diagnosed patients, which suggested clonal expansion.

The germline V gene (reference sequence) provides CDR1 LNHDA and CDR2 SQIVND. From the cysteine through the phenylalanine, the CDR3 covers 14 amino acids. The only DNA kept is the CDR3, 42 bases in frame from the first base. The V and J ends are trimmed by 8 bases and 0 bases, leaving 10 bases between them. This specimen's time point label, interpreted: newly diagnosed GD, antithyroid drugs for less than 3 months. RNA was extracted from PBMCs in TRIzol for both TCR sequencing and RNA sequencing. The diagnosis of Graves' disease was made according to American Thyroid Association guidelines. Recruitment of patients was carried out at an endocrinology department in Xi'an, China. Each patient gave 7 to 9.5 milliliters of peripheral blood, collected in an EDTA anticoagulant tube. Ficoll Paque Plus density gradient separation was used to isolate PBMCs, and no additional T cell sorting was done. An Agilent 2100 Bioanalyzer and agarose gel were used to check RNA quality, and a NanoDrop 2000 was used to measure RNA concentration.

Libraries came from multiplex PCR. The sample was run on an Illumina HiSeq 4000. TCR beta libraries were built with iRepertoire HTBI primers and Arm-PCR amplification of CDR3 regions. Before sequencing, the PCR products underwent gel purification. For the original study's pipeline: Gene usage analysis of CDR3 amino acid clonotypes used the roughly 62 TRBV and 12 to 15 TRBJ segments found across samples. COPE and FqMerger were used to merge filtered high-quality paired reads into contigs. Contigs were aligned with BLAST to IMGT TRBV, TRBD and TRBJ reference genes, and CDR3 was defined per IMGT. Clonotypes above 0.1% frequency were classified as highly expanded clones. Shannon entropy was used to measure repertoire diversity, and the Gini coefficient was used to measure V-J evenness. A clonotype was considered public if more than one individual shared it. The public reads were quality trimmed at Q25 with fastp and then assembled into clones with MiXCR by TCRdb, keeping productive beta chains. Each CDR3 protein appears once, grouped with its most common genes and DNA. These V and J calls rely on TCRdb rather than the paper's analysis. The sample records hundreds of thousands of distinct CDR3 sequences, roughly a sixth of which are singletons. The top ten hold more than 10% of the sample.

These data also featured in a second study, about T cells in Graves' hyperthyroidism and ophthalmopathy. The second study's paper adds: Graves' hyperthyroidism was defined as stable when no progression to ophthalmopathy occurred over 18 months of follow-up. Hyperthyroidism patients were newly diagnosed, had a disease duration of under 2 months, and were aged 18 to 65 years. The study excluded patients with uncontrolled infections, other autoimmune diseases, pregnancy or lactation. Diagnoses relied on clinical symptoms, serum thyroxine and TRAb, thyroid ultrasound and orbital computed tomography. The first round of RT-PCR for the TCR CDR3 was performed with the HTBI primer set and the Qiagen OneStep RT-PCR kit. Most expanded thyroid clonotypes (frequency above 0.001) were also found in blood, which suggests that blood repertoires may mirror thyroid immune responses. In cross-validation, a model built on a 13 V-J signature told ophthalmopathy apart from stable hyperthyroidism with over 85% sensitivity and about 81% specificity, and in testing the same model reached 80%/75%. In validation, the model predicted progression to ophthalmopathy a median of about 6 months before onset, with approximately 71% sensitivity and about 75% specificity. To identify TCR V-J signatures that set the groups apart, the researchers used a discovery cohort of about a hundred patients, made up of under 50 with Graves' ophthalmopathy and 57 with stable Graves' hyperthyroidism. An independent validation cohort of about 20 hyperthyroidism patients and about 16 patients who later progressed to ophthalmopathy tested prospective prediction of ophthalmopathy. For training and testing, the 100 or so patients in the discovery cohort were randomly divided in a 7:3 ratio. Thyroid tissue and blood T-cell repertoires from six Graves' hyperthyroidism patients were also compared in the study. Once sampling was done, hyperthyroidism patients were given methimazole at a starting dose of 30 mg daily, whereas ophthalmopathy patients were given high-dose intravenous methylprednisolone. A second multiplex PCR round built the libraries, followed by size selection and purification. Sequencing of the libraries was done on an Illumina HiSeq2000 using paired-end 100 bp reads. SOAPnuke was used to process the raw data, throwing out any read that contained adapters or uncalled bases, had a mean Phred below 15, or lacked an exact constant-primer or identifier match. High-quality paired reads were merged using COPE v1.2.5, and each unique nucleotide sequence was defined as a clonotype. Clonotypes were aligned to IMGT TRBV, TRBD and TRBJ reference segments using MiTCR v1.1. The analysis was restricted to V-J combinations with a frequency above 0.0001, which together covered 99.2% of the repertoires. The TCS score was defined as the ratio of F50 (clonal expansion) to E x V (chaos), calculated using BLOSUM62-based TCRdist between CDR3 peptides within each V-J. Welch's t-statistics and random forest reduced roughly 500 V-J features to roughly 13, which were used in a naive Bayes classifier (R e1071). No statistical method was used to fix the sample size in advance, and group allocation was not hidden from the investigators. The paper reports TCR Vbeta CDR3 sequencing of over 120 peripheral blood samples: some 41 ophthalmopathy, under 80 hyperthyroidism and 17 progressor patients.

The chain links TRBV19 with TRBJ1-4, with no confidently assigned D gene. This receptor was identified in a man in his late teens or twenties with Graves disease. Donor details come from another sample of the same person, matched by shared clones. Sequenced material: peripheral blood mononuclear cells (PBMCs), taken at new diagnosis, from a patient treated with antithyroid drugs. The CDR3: CASQTATTNEKLFF. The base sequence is TGTGCCAGTCAGACGGCCACAACTAATGAAAAACTGTTTTTT.